These 20 T cell receptor beta chains were all obtained from the same sample, sequenced in a study of CD8 T cells in Susac syndrome. Random hexamers were used to reverse transcribe about 0.5 to 1 ug of RNA. TCRdb reanalysed the immunoSEQ multiplex PCR reads using MiXCR and keeps one entry per CDR3 protein. The repertoire consists of 150,000 to 200,000 distinct CDR3 sequences, with over 85% occurring once and the leading ten covering 0.09% to 0.1%. The sample consisted of CD4+ T cells from PBMCs. The receptor set was obtained from a human donor with multiple sclerosis.

This chain's CDR3 is CASSWTGESTEAFF. CDR3 sequence (DNA): TGTGCCAGCAGCTGGACAGGGGAAAGCACTGAAGCTTTCTTT. This chain connects TRBV7-9 to TRBJ1-1; 9 positions match TRBD1. CDR3 length: 14 amino acids. The trim removed 4 bases at V and 4 bases at J, leaving 4 bases unmatched. CDR1 is SEHNR and CDR2 is FQNEAQ in the germline V gene (reference sequence).

V is TRBV7-8 and J is TRBJ2-5; 8 positions match TRBD1. Germline values: CDR1 SGHVS, CDR2 FQNEAQ. V dropped 5 bases and J dropped 3; count of bases not matched to a gene: 11. The length of the CDR3 is 16 residues. The CDR3 loop reads CASSGRQGLGEETQYF. CDR3 nucleotides: TGTGCCAGCAGCGGCAGACAGGGGCTCGGGGAAGAGACCCAGTACTTC.

V usage is TRBV20-1 and J usage is TRBJ2-3; D ambiguous. Trimming shortened V by 3 bases and J by 2 bases, and 9 bases separated the two germline ends. In germline, CDR1 is DFQATT, CDR2 SNEGSKA (reference sequence). The CDR3 is 13 residues long. Written as DNA, the CDR3 is TGCAGTGCTAGGGTTCCTTACACAGATACGCAGTATTTT. Encoded protein: CSARVPYTDTQYF.

The chain links TRBV10-2 to TRBJ2-3; D is perhaps TRBD2 (7 bases). The CDR3 totals 13 residues. Germline V CDR1 and CDR2: WSHSY, SAAADI. CDR3 nucleotide sequence: TGCGCAGGGGGGGACTCGAGCACAGATACGCAGTATTTT. Protein product: CAGGDSSTDTQYF.

The chain has TRBV2 and TRBJ2-7, with 10 positions matching TRBD1. Germline V lookup: CDR1 SNHLY, CDR2 FYNNEI. J lost 3 bases, V lost 6 bases, and 8 bases had no gene match. The CDR3 totals 15 residues. The CDR3 nucleotides are TGTGCCAGCAGAGGACAGGGGGTCCTCCTCTACGAGCAGTACTTC. It translates to CASRGQGVLLYEQYF.

The chain combines TRBV20-1 with TRBJ1-2; D is perhaps TRBD1 (6 bases). Germline V lookup: CDR1 DFQATT, CDR2 SNEGSKA (reference sequence). V lost 0 bases, J lost 4 bases, and 12 bases lay in between. This CDR3 comprises 14 residues. CDR3 amino acids: CSAREGGRGYGYTF. The CDR3 nucleotides are TGCAGTGCTAGAGAGGGGGGCAGGGGCTATGGCTACACCTTC.

This chain joins TRBV2 and TRBJ1-4; weak D call: TRBD1 (6 bases). Germline V gene sequence: CDR1 SNHLY, CDR2 FYNNEI. This CDR3 spans 16 amino acids. The V end lost 0 bases, the J end lost 5 bases, and 13 bases lay between the germline ends. CDR3 region: CASSEAWDISNEKLFF. As DNA, the CDR3 is TGTGCCAGCAGTGAAGCTTGGGACATCTCGAATGAAAAACTGTTTTTT.

The chain uses TRBV3-1 and TRBJ1-1; D remains ambiguous. CDR1 and CDR2 from the germline V gene are LGHDT and YNNKEL (reference sequence). The CDR3 extends over 11 amino acids. V lost 1 base, J lost 10 bases, and 7 bases lay in between. The CDR3 region has the DNA TGTGCCAGCAGCCAAGGGGGTGGAGCTTTCTTT. Amino acids: CASSQGGGAFF.

The rearrangement joins TRBV10-3 to TRBJ1-1; 10 bases align to TRBD1. CDR1 and CDR2 from the germline V gene are ENHRY and SYGVKD. The J segment lost 7 bases and the V segment lost 4 bases, leaving 12 bases of the junction unmatched. The CDR3 is 16 amino acids. In DNA, the CDR3 is TGTGCCATCAGTGGTCTGCCAGGACAGGGGGTTAGTGAAGCTTTCTTT. Amino acid sequence: CAISGLPGQGVSEAFF.

The V gene is TRBV20-1, the J gene TRBJ2-5; D ambiguous. V lost 6 bases, J lost 4 bases, and 12 bases lay in between. The length of the CDR3 is 12 residues. CDR1 and CDR2 (germline): DFQATT, SNEGSKA (reference sequence). The CDR3 DNA sequence: TGCAGTGCCACTCGGCCGGGAGAGACCCAGTACTTC. Residues: CSATRPGETQYF.

This clonotype has a single count. The rearrangement links TRBV29-1 to TRBJ1-1; D gene ambiguous. The germline V gene has CDR1 SQVTM and CDR2 ANQGSEA. This CDR3 comprises 14 residues. V lost 0 bases and J 0 bases, leaving 8 bases between the germline ends. The CDR3 is CSVEEGSMNTEAFF. Written as DNA, the CDR3 is TGCAGCGTTGAAGAGGGCTCCATGAACACTGAAGCTTTCTTT.

The chain carries TRBV14 and TRBJ1-1; D not resolved. The CDR3 extends over 13 amino acids. Deletions cut 5 bases from V and 4 bases from J, with 11 bases between. CDR1 is SGHDN and CDR2 is FVKESK in the germline V gene. The CDR3 loop is CASSKTGGTEAFF. The CDR3 nucleotides read TGTGCCAGCAGCAAAACGGGTGGCACTGAAGCTTTCTTT.

The CDR3 reads CASSLASRDEQFF. The CDR3 coding sequence is TGTGCCAGCAGCTTAGCATCCAGGGATGAGCAGTTCTTC. The chain links TRBV7-9 to TRBJ2-1; D perhaps matches TRBD1 (5 bases). CDR1 is SEHNR, CDR2 FQNEAQ, per germline (reference sequence). V lost 0 bases and J 8 bases, leaving 8 bases between the germline ends. CDR3 size: 13 residues.

The chain recombines TRBV5-1 with TRBJ2-1; D is possibly TRBD2 (6 bases). The germline V gene encodes CDR1 SGHRS and CDR2 YFSETQ. V lost 7 bases and J lost 8, with 25 bases in between. The CDR3 has 16 amino acids. CDR3 region: CASAVLAGTPGHEQFF. Written as DNA, the CDR3 is TGCGCCAGCGCGGTGCTTGCGGGGACTCCCGGACATGAGCAGTTCTTC.

J is TRBJ1-2 and V is TRBV7-2, with 7 bases fitting TRBD1. This CDR3 is built from 13 residues. Germline V gene lookup returns CDR1 SGHTA and CDR2 FQGNSA. J was trimmed by 6 bases and V by 3 bases; bases with no gene match: 4. The CDR3 reads CASSFTRGDGYTF. The CDR3 nucleotides read TGTGCCAGCAGCTTCACCAGGGGGGATGGCTACACCTTC. The full variable domain, in which reference TRBV7-2 and TRBJ1-2 provide the parts outside the CDR3, is GAGVSQSPSNKVTEKGKDVELRCDPISGHTALYWYRQSLGQGLEFLIYFQGNSAPDKSGLPSDRFSAERTGGSVSTLTIQRTQQEDSAVYLCASSFTRGDGYTFGSGTRLTVV.

The chain is built from TRBV12-3 or TRBV12-4 and TRBJ2-2, with 8 bases matching TRBD1. The CDR3 is made up of 17 amino acids. Losses at the gene ends were 6 bases for V and 9 bases for J; bases not matched to a gene: 18. The CDR3 spells CASREDPTGTGGRELFF. CDR3 DNA sequence: TGTGCCAGCAGAGAAGACCCCACTGGGACAGGAGGGAGGGAGCTGTTTTTT.

The chain is built from TRBV3-1 and TRBJ1-2, with D uncertain. The CDR3 loop spans 15 amino acids. V lost 0 bases and J 0 bases, leaving 8 bases between the germline ends. The V gene's germline CDR1 is LGHDT and CDR2 YNNKEL (reference sequence). CDR3 nucleotide sequence: TGTGCCAGCAGCCAAGACGGAACTACTAACTATGGCTACACCTTC. Residues: CASSQDGTTNYGYTF.

This chain connects TRBV2 to TRBJ1-5; no clear D gene. This CDR3 is built from 13 residues. Between the trimmed V and J ends, which lost 6 bases and 2 bases, there was a span of 8 bases. Germline values: CDR1 SNHLY, CDR2 FYNNEI. The CDR3 sequence is CASRGFGNQPQHF. CDR3 DNA: TGTGCCAGCAGGGGGTTTGGCAATCAGCCCCAGCATTTT.

The chain combines TRBV7-2 with TRBJ2-5, with a weak D call TRBD2 (5 bases). CDR3 size: 15 residues. V shed 1 base and J shed 5 bases, with 14 bases lying between them. Germline V gives CDR1 SGHTA, CDR2 FQGNSA. The CDR3 loop reads CASSLGSGIRETQYF. The DNA of the CDR3 is TGTGCCAGCAGCTTAGGTTCCGGGATTCGGGAGACCCAGTACTTC.

The genes are TRBV3-1 and TRBJ2-5; 7 bases match TRBD2. CDR1 LGHDT and CDR2 YNNKEL come from the germline V gene (reference sequence). Trimming at V came to 0 bases and at J to 5 bases, leaving 12 bases not matched to a gene. The CDR3 covers 17 residues. The CDR3 DNA sequence: TGTGCCAGCAGCCAAGAAGGTAGCGGGCGACACGGGGAGACCCAGTACTTC. This codes for CASSQEGSGRHGETQYF.